One sample yielded the 14 T cell receptor beta chains listed below, sequenced in a study of T cell repertoires in cytomegalovirus infection. TCRdb re-derived calls from the reads in MiXCR, one entry per CDR3 protein. The data contain more than 150,000 distinct CDR3 sequences, about 21% of them singletons. Sequenced input: PBMCs. Receptor source: a human donor in good health (CMV status not recorded). Some clones in this sample may be carry-over from other donors' samples.

V is TRBV7-3 and J is TRBJ2-1, with D tentatively TRBD2 (6 bases). The CDR3 totals 13 residues. CDR1 is SGHTA and CDR2 is FQGTGA in the germline V gene. Trimming removed 7 bases at V and 7 bases at J, with 14 bases between. The CDR3, as DNA: TGTGCCAGCATCTCCCCAGGAGGGAATGAGCAGTTCTTC. This sequence encodes CASISPGGNEQFF.

This clonotype came up a few times. The chain employs TRBV11-3 and TRBJ2-7; 10 bases map to TRBD1. This CDR3 comprises 16 residues. V dropped 6 bases and J dropped 4; count of bases not matched to a gene: 12. The germline gives CDR1 SGHNT, CDR2 YENEEA. The CDR3 is CASSHDRDRGLYEQYF. DNA of the CDR3: TGTGCCAGCAGTCATGACCGGGACAGGGGTTTGTACGAGCAGTACTTC.

This clonotype was recorded many times. The chain couples TRBV7-9 to TRBJ1-6, with no clear D. Germline CDR1 SEHNR, CDR2 FQNEAQ (reference sequence). The V end lost 5 bases, the J end lost 7 bases, and 15 bases lay between the germline ends. CDR3 length equals 15 residues. The DNA for the CDR3 is TGTGCCAGCAGCCCCCTCGCAGCTACAAATTCACCCCTCCACTTT. Its protein is CASSPLAATNSPLHF. Together with reference TRBV7-9 and TRBJ1-6, the CDR3 gives the full variable domain: DTGVSQNPRHKITKRGQNVTFRCDPISEHNRLYWYRQTLGQGPEFLTYFQNEAQLEKSRLLSDRFSAERPKGSFSTLEIQRTEQGDSAMYLCASSPLAATNSPLHFGNGTRLTVT.

This clonotype was seen a handful of times. The rearrangement links TRBV6-2 or TRBV6-3 to TRBJ1-1; possibly TRBD1 for D (6 bases). This CDR3 has 14 residues. The V and J ends lost 8 bases and 0 bases respectively, with 13 bases between them. The germline gives CDR1 MNHEY, CDR2 SVGEGT. The CDR3: CASQGKGMNTEAFF. The CDR3 DNA reads as TGTGCCAGCCAGGGGAAAGGGATGAACACTGAAGCTTTCTTT.

The chain is built from TRBV11-3 and TRBJ1-4, with D maybe TRBD1 (6 bases). CDR1 is SGHNT and CDR2 is YENEEA in the germline V gene. Trimming removed 2 bases from V and 8 bases from J, with 18 bases in between. This CDR3 is 16 amino acids long. The CDR3 sequence is CASSLYVGRGYEKLFF. The DNA of the CDR3 is TGTGCCAGCAGCTTATACGTCGGCAGGGGCTACGAAAAACTGTTTTTT.

This clonotype was recorded at least ten times. The chain is built from TRBV7-2 and TRBJ2-3, with 7 bases lining up with TRBD2. Per the germline V gene, CDR1 is SGHTA and CDR2 is FQGNSA. This CDR3 has 15 residues. With V trimmed by 1 base and J by 4 bases, 5 bases remained unmatched. CDR3: CASSLVWGGADTQYF. Written as DNA, the CDR3 is TGTGCCAGCAGCTTAGTTTGGGGGGGGGCAGATACGCAGTATTTT.

V is TRBV11-2 and J is TRBJ2-1; D is possibly TRBD2 (5 bases). The CDR3 runs to 15 residues. Germline V CDR1 and CDR2: SGHAT, FQNNGV. Trimming stripped 0 bases from V and 2 bases from J, with 8 bases between. The CDR3 protein is CASSLDRRTYNEQFF. As DNA, the CDR3 is TGTGCCAGCAGCTTAGATCGGAGGACCTACAATGAGCAGTTCTTC.

The gene calls are TRBV7-9 and TRBJ1-1, with D perhaps TRBD1 (5 bases). Trimming removed 3 bases from V and 3 bases from J, with 8 bases in between. From germline, CDR1 is SEHNR and CDR2 FQNEAQ (reference sequence). This CDR3 region has 13 residues. CDR3 residues: CASSFGTYTEAFF. Here the CDR3 DNA reads TGTGCCAGCAGCTTTGGGACCTACACTGAAGCTTTCTTT.

This clonotype was recorded many times. The chain couples TRBV7-6 to TRBJ1-6, with D hard to call. The CDR3 consists of 15 residues. CDR1 is SGHVS, CDR2 FNYEAQ, per germline. V was pared by 2 bases and J by 7 bases, with 12 bases between. CDR3 amino acids: CASSLSLTRNSPLHF. In DNA form, the CDR3 reads TGTGCCAGCAGCTTAAGTCTCACCCGGAATTCACCCCTCCACTTT.

This chain connects TRBV19 to TRBJ2-1, with 13 nucleotides matching TRBD2. Germline-derived CDR1 and CDR2 are LNHDA and SQIVND (reference sequence). Trimming removed 7 bases from V and 5 bases from J; junction bases left unmatched: 5. The CDR3 has 15 amino acids. The CDR3 DNA reads TGTGCCAGTACCTCGGGACTAGCGGGAAACAATGAGCAGTTCTTC. This sequence encodes CASTSGLAGNNEQFF.

This clonotype has a handful of counts. In nucleotides, the CDR3 is TGTGCCAGCAGCTCCCCGTCTGGGTCCGATTCACCCCTCCACTTT. It specifies CASSSPSGSDSPLHF. This chain links TRBV7-9 with TRBJ1-6; D uncertain. In germline, CDR1 is SEHNR, CDR2 FQNEAQ (reference sequence). V shed 4 bases and J shed 8 bases, with 15 bases lying between them. The CDR3 contains 15 residues.

Details on this clonotype: Germline and junction disagree at one end, which may indicate a read error. The chain has TRBV6-2 or TRBV6-3 and TRBJ2-7; no clear D. The CDR3 has 14 residues. Germline V lookup: CDR1 MNHEY, CDR2 SVGEGT. Written as DNA, the CDR3 is TGTGCCAGCAGCGCAAACCCCCAGTCCTACAAGCAGTACTTC. Translation gives CASSANPQSYKQYF.

This chain uses TRBV18 with TRBJ2-7; tentatively, D is TRBD1 (5 bases). CDR1 and CDR2 from the germline V gene are KGHSH and LQKENI. The CDR3 is made up of 14 amino acids. With 4 bases removed from V and 2 bases from J, the gap between germline ends came to 12 bases. This chain's CDR3 is CASSRSLQAYEQYF. CDR3 coding DNA: TGTGCCAGCTCACGCTCCCTACAGGCCTACGAGCAGTACTTC.

The genes are TRBV4-1 and TRBJ1-5, with D uncertain. CDR1 is MGHRA, CDR2 YSYEKL, per germline. This CDR3 is 13 amino acids long. The V and J ends lost 1 base and 8 bases respectively, with 9 bases between them. CDR3 nucleotides: TGCGCCAGCAGCCAAGGGGTAACAGAGCCCCAGCATTTT. It codes for CASSQGVTEPQHF.